This T cell receptor beta chain was sequenced in a study of vaccination and CD4 T cells after COVID-19. This clonotype was counted between two and nine times. Its antigen is as yet unknown. An Oncomine TCR Beta short-read assay was used to sequence the DNA from cultured CD4+ T cells. Via MiXCR, TCRdb re-called the PCR reads, giving one row per CDR3 protein. The sample yields 6,600 or so distinct CDR3 sequences, around 33% seen once. Treatment here: roughly nine-day PBMC culture with coronavirus spike peptide pools or control peptides (ViraFEST assay). The collection of CD4+ T cells from the unexposed donor took place before the COVID-19 pandemic (2011-2018). With SARS-CoV-2 S/N and four cold-coronavirus spikes, unexposed-donor CD4+ T cells were probed, cells permitting. V dropped 4 bases and J dropped 8 bases, with 5 bases sitting between them. The CDR3 totals 10 residues. The V gene's germline CDR1 is MNHNS and CDR2 SASEGT.

The TCR originated in a human donor in good health. The chain joins TRBV6-1 to TRBJ1-2; unclear D gene. The sample comprised CD4+ T cells from blood, cultured in vitro. CDR3 DNA sequence: TGTGCCAGCAGTGCCGGGGGCTACACCTTC. This codes for CASSAGGYTF.